Following are 16 T cell receptor beta chains from one sample sequenced in a study of T cell changes during pregnancy in multiple sclerosis. Using immunoSEQ multiplex PCR, the repertoire was profiled, and TCRdb retains in-frame clones only, with some absent. The sample records about 75,000 clones, 80% to 95% being singletons. Sequences were derived from CD4+ T cells from peripheral blood mononuclear cells, sampled before pregnancy. These receptors were taken from a female donor with multiple sclerosis, enrolled in a pregnancy study.

The J gene is TRBJ2-5, the V gene TRBV5-3, with a tentative D call TRBD2 (6 bases). Being an ORF, TRBV5-3 has a function that is uncertain. Trimming took off 0 bases at V and 4 bases at J, with 16 bases between the two ends. This CDR3 has 16 residues. CDR3 bases: TGTGCCAGAAGCTTGGGCGCGGGACCCTCGGGAGAGACCCAGTACTTC. Protein sequence: CARSLGAGPSGETQYF.

As regards this clone: Other DNA sequences in this specimen translate into the identical CDR3. The J gene is TRBJ1-1, the V gene TRBV5-1; D may be TRBD1 (6 bases). Trimming cost V 5 bases and J 6 bases, with 11 bases left between them. CDR1 and CDR2 (germline): SGHRS, YFSETQ. The CDR3 has 12 amino acids. CDR3 coding DNA: TGCGCCAGCAGTTATGGACAGTCTGAAGCTTTCTTT. This encodes CASSYGQSEAFF.

The chain employs TRBV15 and TRBJ2-5; D is perhaps TRBD1 (5 bases). Trimming cost V 4 bases and J 3 bases, with 9 bases left between them. The CDR3 has 13 amino acids. Germline CDR1 reads LNHNV; CDR2 reads YYDKDF (reference sequence). DNA of the CDR3: TGTGCCACCAGCATCAGGGAAAAAGAGACCCAGTACTTC. Its protein product is CATSIREKETQYF.

The rearrangement links TRBV29-1 to TRBJ2-3; D not resolved. The V end was cut by 4 bases, the J end by 0 bases, with 2 bases between. The CDR3 loop spans 11 amino acids. Germline V lookup: CDR1 SQVTM, CDR2 ANQGSEA. CDR3 bases: TGCAGCGTTGCTAGCACAGATACGCAGTATTTT. Amino acids: CSVASTDTQYF.

The V call is TRBV10-3, the J call TRBJ2-2; D gene unclear. The ends were cut back, 4 bases at V and 1 base at J, with 7 bases in the middle. The germline CDR1 and CDR2 sequences are ENHRY and SYGVKD. The CDR3 loop spans 14 amino acids. For the CDR3, the DNA is TGTGCCATCAGTGGTCCGGGGAACACCGGGGAGCTGTTTTTT. As protein: CAISGPGNTGELFF.

J is TRBJ1-2 and V is TRBV30; 7 bases are shared with TRBD1. The CDR3 sequence is 14 residues long. CDR1 is GTSNPN and CDR2 is SVGIG in the germline V gene (reference sequence). V trimming: 3 bases; J trimming: 4 bases; junction bases outside the gene matches: 8. The CDR3 bases are TGTGCCTGGAGGCCCGACAGGGACCCCTATGGCTACACCTTC. Amino acid sequence: CAWRPDRDPYGYTF.

The chain links TRBV19 to TRBJ1-5; D perhaps matches TRBD1 (6 bases). CDR3 size: 14 residues. The germline V gene has CDR1 LNHDA and CDR2 SQIVND (reference sequence). V shed 0 bases and J shed 9 bases, with 12 bases lying between them. The CDR3 here is CASSIEGAPGPQHF. The CDR3 nucleotides are TGTGCCAGTAGTATAGAGGGGGCCCCGGGGCCCCAGCATTTT.

This chain connects TRBV12-5 to TRBJ1-3; D might be TRBD1 (5 bases). Germline loops: CDR1 LGHNT, CDR2 FRNRAP. The CDR3 extends over 18 amino acids. V shed 1 base and J shed 4 bases, with 20 bases lying between them. CDR3 sequence: CASGLAEKSGTLGNTIYF. For the CDR3, the DNA is TGTGCTAGTGGTTTGGCGGAAAAATCAGGGACTCTGGGAAACACCATATATTTT.

The chain joins TRBV9 to TRBJ2-7; D not certain. There are 14 residues in the CDR3. Germline lookup yields CDR1 SGDLS and CDR2 YYNGEE. V shed 0 bases and J shed 4 bases, with 11 bases lying between them. The CDR3 loop is CASSVEVDWYEQYF. CDR3 bases: TGTGCCAGCAGCGTAGAGGTAGACTGGTACGAGCAGTACTTC.

The chain couples TRBV7-8 to TRBJ2-5; 12 positions match TRBD2. CDR3 length: 15 amino acids. Germline V gives CDR1 SGHVS, CDR2 FQNEAQ. V lost 5 bases, J lost 3 bases, and 4 bases stayed unmatched. The CDR3 DNA reads TGTGCCAGCAGCGCTCGACTAGCGGGAGAAGAGACCCAGTACTTC. This translates into CASSARLAGEETQYF.

There are a few counts of this clone. This chain joins TRBV27 and TRBJ2-7, with 7 nucleotides matching TRBD1. V was pared by 2 bases and J by 5 bases, with 3 bases of the junction left unmatched. This CDR3 has 13 residues. Germline V gives CDR1 MNHEY, CDR2 SMNVEV (reference sequence). CDR3 DNA: TGTGCCAGCAGTTTAAACAGGGGCCACGAGCAGTACTTC. Encoded protein: CASSLNRGHEQYF.

The J gene is TRBJ2-3, the V gene TRBV2, with 10 bases that match TRBD2. This CDR3 comprises 15 residues. V shed 6 bases and J 6 bases; nucleotides not matched to a gene: 9. Per germline, CDR1 SNHLY and CDR2 FYNNEI. The CDR3 loop reads CASRTEREGSDTQYF. The CDR3 DNA follows: TGTGCCAGCAGGACAGAGCGGGAGGGGTCGGATACGCAGTATTTT.

This clone appeared once. The chain carries TRBV10-3 and TRBJ1-1; weak D call: TRBD1 (5 bases). In germline, CDR1 is ENHRY, CDR2 SYGVKD. Trimming shortened V by 2 bases and J by 0 bases, and 13 bases separated the two germline ends. The CDR3 has 16 amino acids. The CDR3 loop reads CAISEGGTFMNTEAFF. DNA of the CDR3: TGTGCCATCAGTGAGGGGGGGACGTTCATGAACACTGAAGCTTTCTTT.

The chain carries TRBV10-3 and TRBJ2-1, with D possibly being TRBD2 (6 bases). Germline CDR1 ENHRY, CDR2 SYGVKD. V was clipped by 10 bases and J by 6 bases, with 16 bases between them. The CDR3 loop spans 13 amino acids. The CDR3 DNA reads TGTGCCACCAAAGGCGGGGAAGGCAATGAGCAGTTCTTC. Protein: CATKGGEGNEQFF.

The V gene is TRBV7-9, the J gene TRBJ2-7; tentatively, D is TRBD2 (6 bases). CDR3 length: 12 amino acids. V dropped 11 bases and J dropped 9 bases, with 20 bases sitting between them. CDR1 and CDR2 from the germline V gene are SEHNR and FQNEAQ (reference sequence). The CDR3 loop is CAGGTAAGGQYF. For the CDR3, the DNA is TGTGCCGGTGGGACGGCTGCCGGGGGGCAGTACTTC.

This chain uses TRBV6-5 with TRBJ1-2, with D maybe TRBD1 (5 bases). Trimming left V 4 bases short and J 7 bases short, with 10 bases between. The CDR3 contains 12 residues. Germline V lookup: CDR1 MNHEY, CDR2 SVGAGI. The CDR3 DNA is TGTGCCAGCAGTTCGTGGGGCGGTGGCTACACCTTC. Translated, it gives CASSSWGGGYTF.